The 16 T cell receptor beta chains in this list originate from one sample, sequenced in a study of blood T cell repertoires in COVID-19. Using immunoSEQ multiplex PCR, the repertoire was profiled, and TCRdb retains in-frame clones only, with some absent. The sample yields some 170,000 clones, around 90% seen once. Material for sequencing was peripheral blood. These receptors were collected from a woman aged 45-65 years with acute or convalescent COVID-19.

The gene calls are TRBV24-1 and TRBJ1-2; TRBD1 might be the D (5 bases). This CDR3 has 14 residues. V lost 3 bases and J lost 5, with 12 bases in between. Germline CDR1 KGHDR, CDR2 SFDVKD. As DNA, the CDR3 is TGTGCCACCAGTGATGTCAAGGACAATTATGGCTACACCTTC. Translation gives CATSDVKDNYGYTF.

In DNA, the CDR3 is TGCGCCAGCAGCTCGGGACTCAGCACCCGAACTAATGAAAAACTGTTTTTT. Its protein is CASSSGLSTRTNEKLFF. This chain uses TRBV5-1 with TRBJ1-4, with D possibly matching TRBD1 (5 bases). Germline values: CDR1 SGHRS, CDR2 YFSETQ. The CDR3 covers 17 residues. V was clipped by 3 bases and J by 1 base, with 16 bases between them.

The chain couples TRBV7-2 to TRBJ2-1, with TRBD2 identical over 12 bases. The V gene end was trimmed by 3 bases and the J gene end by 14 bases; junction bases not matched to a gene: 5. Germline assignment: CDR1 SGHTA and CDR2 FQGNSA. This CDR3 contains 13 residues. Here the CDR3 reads CASSFHLAGGKFF. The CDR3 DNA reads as TGTGCCAGCAGCTTCCATCTAGCGGGGGGGAAGTTCTTC.

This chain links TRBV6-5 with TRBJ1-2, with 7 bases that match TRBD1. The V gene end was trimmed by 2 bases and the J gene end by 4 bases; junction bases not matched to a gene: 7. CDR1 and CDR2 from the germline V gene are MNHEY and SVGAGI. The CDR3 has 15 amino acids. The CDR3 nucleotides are TGTGCCAGCAGTTACGGTGGCCAGGGGGTCTATGGCTACACCTTC. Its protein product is CASSYGGQGVYGYTF.

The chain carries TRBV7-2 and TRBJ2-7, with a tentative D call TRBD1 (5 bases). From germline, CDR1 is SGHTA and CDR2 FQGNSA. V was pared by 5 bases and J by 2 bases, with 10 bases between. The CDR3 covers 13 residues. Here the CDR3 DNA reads TGTGCCAGCAGCCTCGACAGACCCTACGAGCAGTACTTC. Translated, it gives CASSLDRPYEQYF.

CDR3: CATLRDGYTF. In DNA form, the CDR3 reads TGCGCCACGTTAAGAGATGGCTACACCTTC. V gene TRBV10-2 combines with J gene TRBJ1-2; D not resolved. The germline V and J ends were trimmed by 10 bases and 6 bases, with 9 bases remaining between them. CDR3 length: 10 residues. Germline values: CDR1 WSHSY, CDR2 SAAADI.

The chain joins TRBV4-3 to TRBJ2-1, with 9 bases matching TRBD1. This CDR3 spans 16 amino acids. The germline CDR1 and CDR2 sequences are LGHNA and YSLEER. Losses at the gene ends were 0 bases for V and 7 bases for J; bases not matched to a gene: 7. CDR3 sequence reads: CASSQDAWDRENEQFF. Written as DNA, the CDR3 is TGCGCCAGCAGCCAAGACGCTTGGGACAGGGAAAATGAGCAGTTCTTC.

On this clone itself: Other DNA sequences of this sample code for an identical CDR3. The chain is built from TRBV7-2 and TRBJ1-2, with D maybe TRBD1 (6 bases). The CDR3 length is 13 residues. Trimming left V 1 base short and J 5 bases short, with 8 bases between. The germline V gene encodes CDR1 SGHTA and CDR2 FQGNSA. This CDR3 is CASSLEGGYGYTF. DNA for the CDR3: TGTGCCAGCAGCTTAGAGGGGGGGTATGGCTACACCTTC.

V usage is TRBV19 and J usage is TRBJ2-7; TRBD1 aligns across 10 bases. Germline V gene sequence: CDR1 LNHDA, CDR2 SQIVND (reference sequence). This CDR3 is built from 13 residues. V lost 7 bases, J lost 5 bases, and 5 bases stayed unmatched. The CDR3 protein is CASMGTGVNEQYF. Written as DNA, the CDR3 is TGTGCCAGTATGGGGACAGGGGTTAACGAGCAGTACTTC.

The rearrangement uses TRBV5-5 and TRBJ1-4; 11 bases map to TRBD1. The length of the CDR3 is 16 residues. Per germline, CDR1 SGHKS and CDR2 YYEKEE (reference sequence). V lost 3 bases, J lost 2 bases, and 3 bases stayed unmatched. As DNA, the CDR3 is TGTGCCAGCAGCTGGACAGGGGGCGGGACTAATGAAAAACTGTTTTTT. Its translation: CASSWTGGGTNEKLFF.

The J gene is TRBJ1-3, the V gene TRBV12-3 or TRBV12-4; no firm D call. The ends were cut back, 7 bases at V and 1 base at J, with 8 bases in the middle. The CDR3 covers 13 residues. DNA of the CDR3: TGTGCCAGCACCCGACAATCTGGAAACACCATATATTTT. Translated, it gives CASTRQSGNTIYF.

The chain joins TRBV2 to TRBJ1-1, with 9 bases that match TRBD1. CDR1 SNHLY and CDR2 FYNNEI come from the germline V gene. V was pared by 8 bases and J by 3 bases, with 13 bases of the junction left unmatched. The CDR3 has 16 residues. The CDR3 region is CASGRDRAALDTEAFF. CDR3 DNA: TGTGCCAGCGGAAGGGACAGGGCGGCCCTGGACACTGAAGCTTTCTTT.

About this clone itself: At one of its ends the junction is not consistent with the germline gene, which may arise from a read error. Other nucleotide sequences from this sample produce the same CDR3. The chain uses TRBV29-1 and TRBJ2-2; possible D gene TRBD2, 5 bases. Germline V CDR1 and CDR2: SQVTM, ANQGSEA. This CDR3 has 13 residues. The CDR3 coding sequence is TGCAGCGTCGAAGGACTTAACACCGGGGAGCTGTTTTTT. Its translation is CSVEGLNTGELFF.

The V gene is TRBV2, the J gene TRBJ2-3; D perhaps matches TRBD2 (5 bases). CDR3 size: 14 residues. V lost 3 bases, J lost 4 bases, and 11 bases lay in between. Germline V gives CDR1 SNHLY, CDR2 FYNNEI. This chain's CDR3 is CASSEGRFADTQYF. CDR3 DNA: TGTGCCAGCAGTGAGGGGAGATTTGCAGATACGCAGTATTTT.

The CDR3 nucleotides read TGTGCCAGCAGCCAGAGACAGGGGTGGTCCTACGAGCAGTACTTC. Amino acid sequence: CASSQRQGWSYEQYF. The V and J genes are TRBV5-4 and TRBJ2-7; 8 bases match TRBD1. V gave up 4 bases and J gave up 1 base; unmatched junction bases: 7. There are 15 residues in the CDR3. Germline CDR1 and CDR2: SGHNT and YYREEE (reference sequence).

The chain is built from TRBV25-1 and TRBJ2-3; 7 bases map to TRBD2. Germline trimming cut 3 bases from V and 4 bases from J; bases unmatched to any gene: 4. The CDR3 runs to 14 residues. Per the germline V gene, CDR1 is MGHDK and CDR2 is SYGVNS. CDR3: CASSDRGGADTQYF. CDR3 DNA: TGTGCCAGCAGTGATCGTGGGGGGGCAGATACGCAGTATTTT.